These 6 T cell receptor beta chains originate from one sample sequenced in a study of blood T cell repertoires in COVID-19. Assay used: immunoSEQ multiplex PCR; TCRdb lists only in-frame clones, some missing. The sample has about 110,000 clones; approximately 78% are singletons. Sequenced material: peripheral blood. Source of these receptors: a man between 65 and 85 years old with acute or convalescent COVID-19.

The V call is TRBV7-9, the J call TRBJ2-3; 11 bases match TRBD2. This CDR3 has 16 residues. CDR1 and CDR2 from the germline V gene are SEHNR and FQNEAQ (reference sequence). The V and J ends lost 2 bases and 2 bases, in that order; junction bases with no gene match: 3. CDR3 DNA: TGTGCCAGCAGCTTATTTAGCGGGGGGGCCACAGATACGCAGTATTTT. Amino acids: CASSLFSGGATDTQYF.

CDR3 coding DNA: TGTGCCATCAGGGACAGTGCTTATAATTCACCCCTCCACTTT. Translation: CAIRDSAYNSPLHF. V gene TRBV10-3 combines with J gene TRBJ1-6; a possible D gene is TRBD1 (6 bases). Germline V gives CDR1 ENHRY, CDR2 SYGVKD. V was shortened by 6 bases and J by 4 bases, with 10 bases between the two germline ends. The CDR3 consists of 14 residues.

DNA of the CDR3: TGCGCCAGCAGCTCATCCACAGTTGGCTATGGCTACACCTTC. This translates into CASSSSTVGYGYTF. The chain couples TRBV5-1 to TRBJ1-2; no definite D call. CDR3 length: 14 amino acids. In germline, CDR1 is SGHRS, CDR2 YFSETQ. V was shortened by 3 bases and J by 4 bases, with 13 bases between the two germline ends. Supplemented by reference TRBV5-1 and TRBJ1-2, the full variable domain reads KAGVTQTPRYLIKTRGQQVTLSCSPISGHRSVSWYQQTPGQGLQFLFEYFSETQRNKGNFPGRFSGRQFSNSRSEMNVSTLELGDSALYLCASSSSTVGYGYTFGSGTRLTVV.

The chain links TRBV19 to TRBJ1-1; TRBD1 aligns across 7 bases. The CDR3 runs 15 residues. V was clipped by 8 bases and J by 1 base; unmatched bases: 10. Germline V CDR1 and CDR2: LNHDA, SQIVND (reference sequence). The CDR3 loop is CASSRGEIGNTEAFF. The CDR3 nucleotides are TGTGCCAGTTCCAGGGGGGAAATAGGGAACACTGAAGCTTTCTTT.

The chain couples TRBV12-3 or TRBV12-4 to TRBJ1-1; perhaps TRBD1 as D (6 bases). The V and J ends lost 6 bases and 7 bases respectively, with 9 bases between them. This CDR3 contains 11 residues. CDR3 coding DNA: TGTGCCAGCAGCCAGGACAGTGAAGCTTTCTTT. Translating gives CASSQDSEAFF.

The rearrangement joins TRBV2 to TRBJ1-6; possible D gene TRBD1, 5 bases. This CDR3 has 15 amino acids. Trimming pared 7 bases from V and 6 bases from J, leaving 16 bases between. Per germline, CDR1 SNHLY and CDR2 FYNNEI. This chain's CDR3 is CASTSMGGSNSPLHF. For the CDR3, the DNA is TGTGCCAGCACTTCAATGGGGGGATCTAATTCACCCCTCCACTTT.